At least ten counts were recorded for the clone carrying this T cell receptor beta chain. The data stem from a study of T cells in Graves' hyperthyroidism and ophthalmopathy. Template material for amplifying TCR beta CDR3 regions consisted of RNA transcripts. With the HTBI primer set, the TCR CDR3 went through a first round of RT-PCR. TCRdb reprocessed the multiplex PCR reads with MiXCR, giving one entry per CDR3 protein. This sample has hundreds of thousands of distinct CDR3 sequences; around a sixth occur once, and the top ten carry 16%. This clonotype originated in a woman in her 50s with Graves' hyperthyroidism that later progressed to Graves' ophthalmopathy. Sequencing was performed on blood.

This CDR3 is CASSEWVGNTEAFF. The CDR3 nucleotides are TGTGCCAGCAGTGAATGGGTGGGAAACACTGAAGCTTTCTTT. The chain is built from TRBV2 and TRBJ1-1, with D unclear. V was shortened by 2 bases and J by 2 bases, with 9 bases between the two germline ends. This CDR3 is built from 14 residues. Germline loops: CDR1 SNHLY, CDR2 FYNNEI.